The clone carrying this TCR beta chain was recorded once. The antigen remains undetermined. This sample stems from a study of cytomegalovirus exposure and HLA in healthy donors. Study-wide context: The same platform as the approximately 670 first-cohort repertoires was used for the roughly 130 validation repertoires, a later analysis reported. Overall study results and limits: The tendency of first-cohort TCR clusters to co-occur in the 120 or so validation repertoires emerged from a later analysis. Three of the chains that were CMV-associated were confirmed in vitro to be specific for CMV antigens. According to the study, around 180 TCR beta chains were cytomegalovirus-associated.

Here immunoSEQ multiplex PCR was the method, and the copy in TCRdb shows in-frame clones only, minus some. The table has a few hundred thousand clones, about nine tenths seen once. This CDR3 is built from 15 residues. The germline CDR1 and CDR2 sequences are GTSNPN and SVGIG (reference sequence). J was trimmed by 6 bases and V by 6 bases; bases with no gene match: 10. The V and J genes are TRBV30 and TRBJ2-2, with TRBD2 identical over 10 bases. Material for sequencing was PBMCs. This TCR was recovered from a woman under 30 in good health and CMV-seronegative. CDR3 protein: CACTSAGGPPGELFF. The CDR3 nucleotides are TGTGCCTGCACCTCAGCGGGAGGGCCCCCCGGGGAGCTGTTTTTT.